A selection of T cell receptor beta chains follows, all from one sample in a study of shared T cell receptors in the human thymus. Repertoires were generated with immunoSEQ multiplex PCR, while TCRdb's copy carries only in-frame clones and drops some. The repertoire has under 700,000 clones, roughly 74% of them found once; the top ten carry 0.01% to 0.015%. The same data also contributed to another study, on human thymus T cells.

Sequencing input: thymocytes. These receptors were obtained from a boy under two years old with a congenital heart defect. CDR3s include the opening cysteine and the closing phenylalanine or tryptophan. Fields, in order: V gene, D gene, J gene, clone size, CDR3 DNA, CDR3 protein. The D gene is left open where the match is weak. Size values are once, few and many counts, or a class for expanded clones, and some rows have none.

TRBV5-1,TRBD2,TRBJ2-1,few,TGCGCCAGCAGGATGATGTTAAGGTTGAGCGGGAGTTACGGCAATGAGCAGTTCTTC,CASRMMLRLSGSYGNEQFF
TRBV19,-,TRBJ2-1,once,TGTGCCAGTAGTATCGCCCAGGCGAGGGCCTACAATGAGCAGTTCTTC,CASSIAQARAYNEQFF
TRBV4-3,TRBD1,TRBJ2-7,-,TGCGCCAGCAGCCAAGTCCCTCTTACAGGGGACCCCTCCTACGAGCAGTACTTC,CASSQVPLTGDPSYEQYF
TRBV21-1,-,TRBJ2-6,few,TGTGCCACAAGACAGAGCAACGTCCTGACTTTC,CATRQSNVLTF
TRBV6-6,TRBD1,TRBJ1-4,once,TGTGCCAGCAGCAGGGACAGGGGGCGGAATGAAAAACTGTTTTTT,CASSRDRGRNEKLFF
TRBV27,-,TRBJ2-1,few,TGTGCCAGCCGGGACACGGACAATGAGCAGTTCTTC,CASRDTDNEQFF
TRBV10-3,TRBD1,TRBJ1-2,-,TGTGCCATCAGTGGAGGACAGGGGGGCTATGGCTACACCTTC,CAISGGQGGYGYTF
TRBV27,TRBD1,TRBJ2-7,-,TGTGCCAGCAGTTTGGGGGACAGGGGCTACGAGCAGTACTTC,CASSLGDRGYEQYF
TRBV6-1,TRBD1,TRBJ2-7,-,TGTGCCAGCAGTGCCAAGCCGGACAGGGGGCTCCACGAGCAGTACTTC,CASSAKPDRGLHEQYF
TRBV27,TRBD2,TRBJ2-7,-,TGTGCCAGCAGTTCCAACCCTCGGACTAGCGTCGAGCAGTACTTC,CASSSNPRTSVEQYF
TRBV5-4,-,TRBJ2-1,once,TGTGCCAGCAGCTTGGCGGTCAATGAGCAGTTCTTC,CASSLAVNEQFF
TRBV27,TRBD1,TRBJ2-7,-,TGTGCCAGCAGTTTAACGACCCCGGGACAGCAGAGCTACGAGCAGTACTTC,CASSLTTPGQQSYEQYF
TRBV19,-,TRBJ1-2,-,TGTGCCAGTAGTACCCGCGCCCGAAGATATGGCTACACCTTC,CASSTRARRYGYTF
TRBV5-4,TRBD1,TRBJ2-2,few,TGTGCCAGCAGCCCGAATGTAGCCGGACAGGGGGTGGACACCGGGGAGCTGTTTTTT,CASSPNVAGQGVDTGELFF
TRBV5-1,TRBD2,TRBJ2-7,-,TGCGCCAGCAGTTTTCAAGGACTAGCGGGAGCTCCCTGGAGGAACGAGCAGTACTTC,CASSFQGLAGAPWRNEQYF
TRBV30,TRBD1,TRBJ1-5,-,TGTGCCTGGAGTGTATTCCTCGATTGGGGACAGGGGAGCCCTTATAGCAATCAGCCCCAGCATTTT,CAWSVFLDWGQGSPYSNQPQHF
TRBV5-4,-,TRBJ1-1,-,TGTGCCAGCAGCTTGATTGTAGGCGGAAACACTGAAGCTTTCTTT,CASSLIVGGNTEAFF
TRBV7-2,TRBD1,TRBJ2-5,-,TGTGCCAGCAGCTCGCGACAGGGGAATTACGAGACCCAGTACTTC,CASSSRQGNYETQYF
TRBV6-6,-,TRBJ2-7,once,TGTGCCAGCACCCCCAAGACCCCTAGCGCTGGGGAGCAGTACTTC,CASTPKTPSAGEQYF